A single TCR beta chain is shown here with its context. This entry belongs to a study of blood T cell repertoires in COVID-19. Authors' analysis steps: Reference gene primers were amplified, and this amplification served to estimate nucleated cell counts. Assay used: immunoSEQ multiplex PCR; TCRdb lists only in-frame clones, some missing. D and trimming were read from the DNA, whereas the V and J calls and clone size are those reported in that table. Among about 21,000 clones listed, around 90% were seen once. The V end lost 6 bases, the J end lost 8 bases, and 16 bases lay between the germline ends. The CDR3 extends over 13 amino acids.

The gene calls are TRBV12-3 or TRBV12-4 and TRBJ1-2; possibly TRBD1 for D (6 bases). Sequenced material: peripheral blood. The TCR comes from a human donor with active COVID-19. The donor label of this sample is uncertain. CDR3 residues: CASSTGMALGYTF. The CDR3 region has the DNA TGTGCCAGCAGCACAGGGATGGCTTTGGGCTACACCTTC.